The rows below give T cell receptor beta chains drawn from one sample of a study of shared clonotypes between healthy human individuals. The assay was immunoSEQ multiplex PCR, and TCRdb's table has in-frame clones only and misses some. The sample has about 1.5 million clones; around 98% are singletons. Sequencing input: naive CD4+ T cells sorted from blood. These receptors were taken from a man aged 30-40 years in good health. Both conserved end residues are part of each CDR3. The D gene is left open where the match is weak. Not all rows give a size; the values are once, few, many and, for expanded clones, a class.

>.|TRBJ2-7|.|TRBV7-6
CASSGRLGGSYEQYF
TGTGCCAGCAGCGGCCGACTAGGCGGTTCCTACGAGCAGTACTTC
>TRBD1|TRBJ1-2|.|TRBV5-5
CASSLATGDYGYTF
TGTGCCAGCAGCTTGGCGACAGGGGACTATGGCTACACCTTC
>.|TRBJ2-3|.|TRBV19
CASSIGQGTDTQYF
TGTGCCAGTAGTATCGGCCAGGGCACAGATACGCAGTATTTT
>.|TRBJ2-7|.|TRBV7-9
CASSWARVDEQYF
TGTGCCAGCAGCTGGGCCAGGGTCGACGAGCAGTACTTC
>TRBD1|TRBJ1-1|.|TRBV11-2
CASSLISGQGTEAFF
TGTGCCAGCAGCTTAATATCGGGACAGGGAACTGAAGCTTTCTTT
>.|TRBJ2-7|.|TRBV18
CASSPPGYEQYF
TGTGCCAGCTCACCACCAGGGTACGAGCAGTACTTC
>TRBD1|TRBJ2-7|.|TRBV2
CASSRSGTGYEQYF
TGTGCCAGCAGTCGGTCCGGGACAGGGTACGAGCAGTACTTC
>.|TRBJ2-4|.|TRBV5-1
CASSWGDSRLAKNIQYF
TGCGCCAGCAGCTGGGGGGACTCCCGGCTAGCCAAAAACATTCAGTACTTC
>.|TRBJ2-7|.|TRBV18
CASSPGGENEQYF
TGTGCCAGCTCACCAGGAGGAGAGAACGAGCAGTACTTC
>.|TRBJ2-1|.|TRBV5-5
CASSPPSFTNGQFF
TGTGCCAGCAGCCCACCTAGTTTTACAAATGGGCAGTTCTTC
>.|TRBJ2-5|.|TRBV5-5
CASSHRVGETQYF
TGTGCCAGCAGCCACAGGGTTGGCGAGACCCAGTACTTC
>.|TRBJ2-5|.|TRBV7-9
CASSSFRQAETQYF
TGTGCCAGCAGCTCATTCAGACAGGCGGAGACCCAGTACTTC
>.|TRBJ2-1|once|TRBV27
CATMGIAALGVNEQFF
TGTGCCACCATGGGGATAGCGGCCCTAGGGGTCAATGAGCAGTTCTTC
>TRBD1|TRBJ2-7|.|TRBV5-5
CASSLMWGQGWGEQYF
TGTGCCAGCAGCCTGATGTGGGGACAGGGGTGGGGAGAGCAGTACTTC
>.|TRBJ1-5|.|TRBV7-8
CASSLSPFQAGNQPQHF
TGTGCCAGCAGCTTATCTCCTTTCCAGGCAGGAAATCAGCCCCAGCATTTT
>.|TRBJ2-5|.|TRBV5-6
CASSTDWQETQYF
TGTGCCAGCAGCACTGACTGGCAAGAGACCCAGTACTTC
>TRBD2|TRBJ2-2|.|TRBV10-2
CASRSLSGIRNTGELFF
TGCGCCAGCAGGTCCCTTAGCGGGATCAGGAACACCGGGGAGCTGTTTTTT
>.|TRBJ2-1|.|TRBV6-5
CASSTGLSYNEQFF
TGTGCCAGCAGTACAGGGTTATCCTACAATGAGCAGTTCTTC
>TRBD1|TRBJ1-4|.|TRBV25-1
CASSELTGFDEKLFF
TGTGCCAGCAGTGAATTGACAGGGTTCGATGAAAAACTGTTTTTT
>TRBD2|TRBJ2-1|.|TRBV14
CASNPPRGAYNEQFF
TGTGCCAGCAACCCACCTCGGGGGGCCTACAATGAGCAGTTCTTC
>.|TRBJ1-4|.|TRBV5-1
CASSRGEVGEKLFF
TGCGCCAGCAGCCGCGGTGAGGTGGGTGAAAAACTGTTTTTT
>.|TRBJ2-5|.|TRBV5-6
CASSSVGAAETQYF
TGTGCCAGCAGCTCCGTTGGGGCAGCGGAGACCCAGTACTTC
>.|TRBJ2-2|once|TRBV7-2
CASSSRPTTGELFF
TGTGCCAGCAGCTCCAGACCAACCACCGGGGAGCTGTTTTTT
>TRBD2|TRBJ2-5|.|TRBV13
CASSSQREAVQETQYF
TGTGCCAGCAGCTCTCAGCGGGAGGCCGTTCAAGAGACCCAGTACTTC
>.|TRBJ1-4|.|TRBV28
CASSSFSRGSEKLFF
TGTGCCAGCAGTTCGTTTAGCAGGGGTAGCGAAAAACTGTTTTTT
>TRBD1|TRBJ1-1|.|TRBV15
CATSSRGQGTQRGSAFF
TGTGCCACCAGCAGTCGGGGACAGGGAACTCAAAGAGGCTCAGCTTTCTTT
>.|TRBJ1-4|.|TRBV29-1
CSVSQGGGRNEKLFF
TGCAGCGTATCACAAGGTGGGGGTAGGAATGAAAAACTGTTTTTT
>.|TRBJ1-2|.|TRBV28
CASSSPGTWGGYTF
TGTGCCAGCAGTTCACCTGGGACATGGGGGGGCTACACCTTC
>.|TRBJ1-5|.|TRBV18
CASSPGGKPQHF
TGTGCCAGCTCACCCGGAGGCAAGCCCCAGCATTTT
>.|TRBJ2-1|.|TRBV21-1
CASSKEIGRPYNEQFF
TGTGCCAGCAGCAAAGAAATCGGCAGACCCTACAATGAGCAGTTCTTC
>.|TRBJ1-5|.|TRBV14
CASSQKEGLPQHF
TGTGCCAGCAGCCAAAAGGAAGGGCTGCCCCAGCATTTT
>TRBD1|TRBJ2-7|.|TRBV6-1
CASSEEWDSGRQYF
TGTGCCAGCAGTGAAGAATGGGACAGCGGCCGGCAGTACTTC
>.|TRBJ2-2|.|TRBV30
CAWDSTNTGELFF
TGTGCCTGGGACAGCACGAACACCGGGGAGCTGTTTTTT
>.|TRBJ1-2|.|TRBV7-3
CASSLARADGYTF
TGTGCCAGCAGCTTAGCCAGGGCAGATGGCTACACCTTC
>.|TRBJ2-7|.|TRBV27
CASSLSNLGEQYF
TGTGCCAGCAGTTTATCCAACCTTGGCGAGCAGTACTTC
>TRBD1|TRBJ1-1|.|TRBV5-1
CASSGNGQVNTEAFF
TGCGCCAGCAGCGGAAATGGACAGGTGAACACTGAAGCTTTCTTT
>TRBD1|TRBJ1-2|.|TRBV12-5
CASGLVTGGLIYGYTF
TGTGCTAGTGGTTTAGTAACAGGGGGTCTCATCTATGGCTACACCTTC
>TRBD2|TRBJ2-1|.|TRBV19
CASSGLAAPSYNEQFF
TGTGCCAGTAGTGGGCTAGCGGCCCCCTCCTACAATGAGCAGTTCTTC
>.|TRBJ1-5|.|TRBV28
CASSLFVVGSSEPQHF
TGTGCCAGCAGTTTATTTGTAGTGGGTTCTTCGGAGCCCCAGCATTTT
>.|TRBJ2-1|.|TRBV5-4
CASSLQYLGNEQFF
TGTGCCAGCAGCTTACAATACTTAGGTAATGAGCAGTTCTTC
>.|TRBJ1-3|.|TRBV30
CAWSVRLPSGNTIYF
TGTGCCTGGAGTGTACGACTGCCCTCTGGAAACACCATATATTTT
>.|TRBJ2-1|.|TRBV30
CAWDSQYNEQFF
TGTGCCTGGGATAGCCAATACAATGAGCAGTTCTTC
>.|TRBJ1-2|.|TRBV28
CASRGGSPAFYGYTF
TGTGCCAGCAGAGGCGGGAGCCCCGCTTTCTATGGCTACACCTTC
>TRBD1|TRBJ1-5|.|TRBV7-7
CASSPRQGARGNQPQHF
TGTGCTAGCAGCCCTCGACAGGGGGCGAGGGGCAATCAGCCCCAGCATTTT
>TRBD2|TRBJ2-1|.|TRBV29-1
CSVRAGYEQFF
TGCAGCGTTCGAGCGGGGTATGAGCAGTTCTTC
>TRBD2|TRBJ2-3|.|TRBV13
CATPDPAGEGDTDTQYF
TGTGCCACCCCCGACCCGGCGGGGGAGGGAGACACAGATACGCAGTATTTT
>TRBD2|TRBJ2-2|.|TRBV9
CASSGRTSGSIGELFF
TGTGCCAGCAGCGGAAGGACTAGCGGGAGTATCGGGGAGCTGTTTTTT
>TRBD2|TRBJ2-1|.|TRBV7-2
CASSLGSPSGSRYNEQFF
TGTGCCAGCAGCTTAGGTTCTCCTAGCGGGAGTCGCTACAATGAGCAGTTCTTC